This entry lists 10 T cell receptor beta chains sequenced from one sample in a study of blood T cell repertoires in COVID-19. Using immunoSEQ multiplex PCR, the repertoire was profiled, and TCRdb retains in-frame clones only, with some absent. The data contain roughly 140,000 clones, 84% of them seen just once; the ten biggest clones take up 9.5% to 13%. The sequencing input was peripheral blood. These receptors originate from a man aged 55 to 70 with active or convalescent COVID-19.

The chain employs TRBV15 and TRBJ1-4, with 7 positions matching TRBD1. The V gene's germline CDR1 is LNHNV and CDR2 YYDKDF (reference sequence). The CDR3 totals 14 residues. The V segment lost 4 bases and the J segment 10 bases; nucleotides outside the gene matches: 9. The CDR3 sequence is CATSKTGSVGKLFF. CDR3 sequence (DNA): TGTGCCACCAGCAAGACAGGGAGTGTGGGAAAACTGTTTTTT. The whole variable domain, filled in from reference TRBV15 and TRBJ1-4, reads DAMVIQNPRYQVTQFGKPVTLSCSQTLNHNVMYWYQQKSSQAPKLLFHYYDKDFNNEADTPDNFQSRRPNTSFCFLDIRSPGLGDTAMYLCATSKTGSVGKLFFGSGTQLSVL.

The CDR3 DNA follows: TGTGCCAGTAGTATAAACCTTCTAACGGTTACCGGGGAGCTGTTTTTT. Protein product: CASSINLLTVTGELFF. The rearrangement uses TRBV19 and TRBJ2-2; D gene uncertain. V lost 2 bases and J 5 bases, leaving 15 bases between the germline ends. Germline values: CDR1 LNHDA, CDR2 SQIVND (reference sequence). This CDR3 is 16 amino acids long.

This chain joins TRBV7-9 and TRBJ2-7, with D tentatively TRBD2 (5 bases). Trimming shortened V by 1 base and J by 0 bases, and 16 bases separated the two germline ends. Germline V gene sequence: CDR1 SEHNR, CDR2 FQNEAQ (reference sequence). The CDR3 extends over 17 amino acids. The CDR3 region is CASSLDPRGYSSYEQYF. In DNA form, the CDR3 reads TGTGCCAGCAGCTTAGATCCCCGGGGATATAGCTCCTACGAGCAGTACTTC.

The CDR3: CASSFRLAGSSGANVLTF. Written as DNA, the CDR3 is TGTGCCAGCAGCTTTAGGCTAGCGGGCTCCTCTGGGGCCAACGTCCTGACTTTC. The rearrangement joins TRBV5-4 to TRBJ2-6; 8 bases are shared with TRBD2. V lost 2 bases and J lost 0; bases outside the gene matches: 7. This CDR3 contains 18 residues. CDR1 and CDR2 from the germline V gene are SGHNT and YYREEE (reference sequence).

The CDR3 protein is CASSGVVGANSNTEAFF. For the CDR3, the DNA is TGTGCCAGCAGCGGTGTTGTAGGGGCGAATTCGAACACTGAAGCTTTCTTT. The chain employs TRBV7-2 and TRBJ1-1; possible D gene TRBD1, 5 bases. V lost 5 bases to trimming and J lost 1 base, with 20 bases between them. Germline V CDR1 and CDR2: SGHTA, FQGNSA. The CDR3 covers 17 residues.

V gene TRBV30 combines with J gene TRBJ2-3; 7 positions agree with TRBD2. Germline V lookup: CDR1 GTSNPN, CDR2 SVGIG (reference sequence). J lost 6 bases, V lost 3 bases, and 6 bases had no gene match. This CDR3 is built from 13 residues. This chain's CDR3 is CAWSGGKGDTQYF. The CDR3 DNA follows: TGTGCCTGGAGCGGGGGGAAAGGGGATACGCAGTATTTT.

The chain links TRBV19 to TRBJ2-1, with TRBD1 as a possible D gene (6 bases). Trimming left V 0 bases short and J 1 base short, with 7 bases between. Germline CDR1 is LNHDA and CDR2 is SQIVND (reference sequence). The CDR3 sequence is 15 residues long. The CDR3 bases are TGTGCCAGTAGTATAGAGGGGGCGTCCTACAATGAGCAGTTCTTC. Translated: CASSIEGASYNEQFF.

The J gene is TRBJ1-2, the V gene TRBV9, with 9 bases fitting TRBD1. The CDR3 runs 14 residues. Germline-derived CDR1 and CDR2 are SGDLS and YYNGEE. The V gene end was trimmed by 0 bases and the J gene end by 5 bases; junction bases not matched to a gene: 2. CDR3 region: CASSVVDRGYGYTF. The CDR3 nucleotides are TGTGCCAGCAGCGTAGTGGACAGGGGATATGGCTACACCTTC.

The chain links TRBV4-1 to TRBJ1-4; no definite D call. The CDR3 length is 17 residues. Trimming removed 3 bases at V and 0 bases at J, with 14 bases between. Germline V lookup: CDR1 MGHRA, CDR2 YSYEKL. CDR3 nucleotide sequence: TGCGCCAGCAGCCACCGCGAAAGATCGACAACTAATGAAAAACTGTTTTTT. It codes for CASSHRERSTTNEKLFF.

There are a few counts of this clone. The V call is TRBV19, the J call TRBJ1-5; TRBD1 agrees at 8 bases. V lost 2 bases and J lost 0; bases outside the gene matches: 9. CDR1 LNHDA and CDR2 SQIVND come from the germline V gene (reference sequence). CDR3 length: 18 residues. The CDR3 reads CASSIPTGARYSNQPQHF. As DNA, the CDR3 is TGTGCCAGTAGTATACCGACAGGGGCGAGATATAGCAATCAGCCCCAGCATTTT. Looking up the rest from reference TRBV19 and TRBJ1-5 gives the full variable domain: DGGITQSPKYLFRKEGQNVTLSCEQNLNHDAMYWYRQDPGQGLRLIYYSQIVNDFQKGDIAEGYSVSREKKESFPLTVTSAQKNPTAFYLCASSIPTGARYSNQPQHFGDGTRLSIL.